This T cell receptor beta chain was sequenced during a study of shared T cell receptors in the human thymus. This CDR3 region has 18 residues. Germline loops: CDR1 MGHRA, CDR2 YSYEKL. Trimming removed 2 bases from V and 6 bases from J; junction bases left unmatched: 15. Libraries were prepared by immunoSEQ multiplex PCR; TCRdb keeps only in-frame clonotypes and omits some of them. The sample has under 850,000 clones; 70% to 90% are singletons. The same sample was also studied in work on human thymus T cells. As reported in that work: Thymus tissue was removed during corrective cardiac surgery. Among thymic and blood repertoires, usage of V and J genes appeared biased.

The chain employs TRBV4-1 and TRBJ1-5; 8 bases are a match to TRBD1. Sequencing used thymocytes. This receptor was identified in a boy in the first two years of life with a congenital heart defect. The CDR3 loop reads CASSQTLLKTGAGQPQHF. The CDR3 nucleotides read TGCGCCAGCAGCCAAACCCTTCTAAAGACAGGGGCGGGTCAGCCCCAGCATTTT.